This T cell receptor (beta chain) was recorded in a study of blood T cell repertoires in COVID-19. Whole-study context: Collection of acute and convalescent COVID-19 samples took place in the United States, Italy and Spain. PBMCs, B-cell-depleted T cells, or T cells were the source of the cDNA or gDNA that made up the material.

Germline V gene sequence: CDR1 MGHDK, CDR2 SYGVNS. There are 14 residues in the CDR3. The V and J ends lost 5 bases and 6 bases, in that order; junction bases with no gene match: 6. In the authors' workflow: Researchers report that nucleated cell counts were estimated from reference gene primer amplification. Method: immunoSEQ multiplex PCR; TCRdb's copy keeps in-frame clones and lacks some. V, J and clone size reflect that table, while D and trimming were determined from the DNA. The table records 200,000 to 300,000 clones, around 87% of them present only once. This receptor was obtained from a woman between 40 and 55 years old who had recovered from COVID-19. Sequenced material: peripheral blood. This chain connects TRBV25-1 to TRBJ2-4, with 8 bases aligning to TRBD2. The CDR3 bases are TGTGCCAGCAGTCGGGGGGGGCTCGGAAACATTCAGTACTTC. Translated: CASSRGGLGNIQYF.